This T cell receptor beta chain was sequenced in a study of vaccination and CD4 T cells after COVID-19. Study as a whole: Of the convalescent patients, who were SARS-CoV-2 positive by nasal swab PCR, 9 or 10 had mild and one severe disease. The authors used overlapping spike peptides from SARS-CoV-2, HCoV-NL63, HCoV-OC43 and HCoV-229E to stimulate cells.

Treatment meaning: 10-day PBMC culture with coronavirus spike peptide pools or control peptides (ViraFEST assay). ViraFEST enlarged antigen-specific T cell populations with peptide pools and afterwards sequenced TCRs. PBMCs, plated at roughly 2 million per well, were grown in the presence of 10 IU/ml IL-2 and around 10 ug/ml peptide pools. A word on this clonotype: Its target is not known.

This CDR3 is built from 13 residues. Germline assignment: CDR1 SEHNR and CDR2 FQNEAQ (reference sequence). Trimming left V 2 bases short and J 6 bases short, with 7 bases between. The Oncomine TCR Beta short-read assay sequenced DNA from cultured CD4+ T cells. One entry per CDR3 protein results from TCRdb running MiXCR on the PCR reads. The sample includes almost 20,000 distinct CDR3 sequences, under 65% seen only once; the top ten take 8.5% to 10%. The TCR originated in a human donor who had recovered from COVID-19. Sequences were derived from CD4+ T cells from blood, cultured in vitro, sampled after SARS-CoV-2 vaccination. The V and J genes are TRBV7-9 and TRBJ2-2, with D tentatively TRBD1 (6 bases). CDR3 in amino acids: CASSLNRAGELFF. The CDR3 bases are TGTGCCAGCAGCTTAAACAGGGCCGGGGAGCTGTTTTTT.